This section outlines one T cell receptor beta chain sequence together with its context. The record originates from a study of blood T cell repertoires in COVID-19. TCRdb's table, derived via immunoSEQ multiplex PCR, lists solely in-frame clones and lacks some. The sample shows 150,000 or so clones, 70% to 80% of them seen only once. What was sequenced was peripheral blood. This clonotype was sampled from a woman of 80 years or more with active or convalescent COVID-19.

CDR3 DNA sequence: TGTGCCAGCCGGAAAGCAGGGACGAACACCGGGGAGCTGTTTTTT. The encoded protein is CASRKAGTNTGELFF. The chain links TRBV5-8 to TRBJ2-2; TRBD1 is a possible D gene (5 bases). Germline V gene lookup returns CDR1 SGHTS and CDR2 YDEGEE. V was clipped by 7 bases and J by 0 bases, with 13 bases between them. The CDR3 runs 15 residues.